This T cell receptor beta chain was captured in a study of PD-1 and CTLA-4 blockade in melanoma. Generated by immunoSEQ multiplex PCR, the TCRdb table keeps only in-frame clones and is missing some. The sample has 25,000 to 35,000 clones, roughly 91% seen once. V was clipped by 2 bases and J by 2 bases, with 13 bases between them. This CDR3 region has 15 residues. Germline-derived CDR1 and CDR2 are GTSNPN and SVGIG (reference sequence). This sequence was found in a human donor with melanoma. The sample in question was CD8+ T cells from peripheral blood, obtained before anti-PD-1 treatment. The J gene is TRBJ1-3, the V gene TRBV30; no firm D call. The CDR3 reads CAWSIDGSPGNTIYF. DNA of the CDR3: TGTGCCTGGAGTATTGATGGGTCGCCTGGAAACACCATATATTTT.